This TCR beta chain was retrieved from a study of blood T cell repertoires in COVID-19. At the level of the study: T cells, B-cell-depleted T cells, or PBMCs provided the cDNA or gDNA that served as material.

Looked up from germline, CDR1 is SGHDT and CDR2 is YYEEEE. This CDR3 is built from 14 residues. Losses at the gene ends were 3 bases for V and 5 bases for J; bases not matched to a gene: 8. Per the original data handling: The assay estimated nucleated cells by amplifying reference gene primers. Generated by immunoSEQ multiplex PCR, the TCRdb table keeps only in-frame clones and is missing some. V and J calls plus clone size are reproduced from that table; the DNA served to infer D and trimming. The sample has 120,000 or so clones, 80% to 90% seen once. Sequences were obtained from peripheral blood. This clonotype was obtained from an older man with active or convalescent COVID-19. The rearrangement joins TRBV5-6 to TRBJ2-7; 7 nucleotides line up with TRBD2. The CDR3 reads CASSSKREVNEQYF. The CDR3 DNA reads as TGTGCCAGCAGCTCTAAGCGGGAAGTCAACGAGCAGTACTTC.